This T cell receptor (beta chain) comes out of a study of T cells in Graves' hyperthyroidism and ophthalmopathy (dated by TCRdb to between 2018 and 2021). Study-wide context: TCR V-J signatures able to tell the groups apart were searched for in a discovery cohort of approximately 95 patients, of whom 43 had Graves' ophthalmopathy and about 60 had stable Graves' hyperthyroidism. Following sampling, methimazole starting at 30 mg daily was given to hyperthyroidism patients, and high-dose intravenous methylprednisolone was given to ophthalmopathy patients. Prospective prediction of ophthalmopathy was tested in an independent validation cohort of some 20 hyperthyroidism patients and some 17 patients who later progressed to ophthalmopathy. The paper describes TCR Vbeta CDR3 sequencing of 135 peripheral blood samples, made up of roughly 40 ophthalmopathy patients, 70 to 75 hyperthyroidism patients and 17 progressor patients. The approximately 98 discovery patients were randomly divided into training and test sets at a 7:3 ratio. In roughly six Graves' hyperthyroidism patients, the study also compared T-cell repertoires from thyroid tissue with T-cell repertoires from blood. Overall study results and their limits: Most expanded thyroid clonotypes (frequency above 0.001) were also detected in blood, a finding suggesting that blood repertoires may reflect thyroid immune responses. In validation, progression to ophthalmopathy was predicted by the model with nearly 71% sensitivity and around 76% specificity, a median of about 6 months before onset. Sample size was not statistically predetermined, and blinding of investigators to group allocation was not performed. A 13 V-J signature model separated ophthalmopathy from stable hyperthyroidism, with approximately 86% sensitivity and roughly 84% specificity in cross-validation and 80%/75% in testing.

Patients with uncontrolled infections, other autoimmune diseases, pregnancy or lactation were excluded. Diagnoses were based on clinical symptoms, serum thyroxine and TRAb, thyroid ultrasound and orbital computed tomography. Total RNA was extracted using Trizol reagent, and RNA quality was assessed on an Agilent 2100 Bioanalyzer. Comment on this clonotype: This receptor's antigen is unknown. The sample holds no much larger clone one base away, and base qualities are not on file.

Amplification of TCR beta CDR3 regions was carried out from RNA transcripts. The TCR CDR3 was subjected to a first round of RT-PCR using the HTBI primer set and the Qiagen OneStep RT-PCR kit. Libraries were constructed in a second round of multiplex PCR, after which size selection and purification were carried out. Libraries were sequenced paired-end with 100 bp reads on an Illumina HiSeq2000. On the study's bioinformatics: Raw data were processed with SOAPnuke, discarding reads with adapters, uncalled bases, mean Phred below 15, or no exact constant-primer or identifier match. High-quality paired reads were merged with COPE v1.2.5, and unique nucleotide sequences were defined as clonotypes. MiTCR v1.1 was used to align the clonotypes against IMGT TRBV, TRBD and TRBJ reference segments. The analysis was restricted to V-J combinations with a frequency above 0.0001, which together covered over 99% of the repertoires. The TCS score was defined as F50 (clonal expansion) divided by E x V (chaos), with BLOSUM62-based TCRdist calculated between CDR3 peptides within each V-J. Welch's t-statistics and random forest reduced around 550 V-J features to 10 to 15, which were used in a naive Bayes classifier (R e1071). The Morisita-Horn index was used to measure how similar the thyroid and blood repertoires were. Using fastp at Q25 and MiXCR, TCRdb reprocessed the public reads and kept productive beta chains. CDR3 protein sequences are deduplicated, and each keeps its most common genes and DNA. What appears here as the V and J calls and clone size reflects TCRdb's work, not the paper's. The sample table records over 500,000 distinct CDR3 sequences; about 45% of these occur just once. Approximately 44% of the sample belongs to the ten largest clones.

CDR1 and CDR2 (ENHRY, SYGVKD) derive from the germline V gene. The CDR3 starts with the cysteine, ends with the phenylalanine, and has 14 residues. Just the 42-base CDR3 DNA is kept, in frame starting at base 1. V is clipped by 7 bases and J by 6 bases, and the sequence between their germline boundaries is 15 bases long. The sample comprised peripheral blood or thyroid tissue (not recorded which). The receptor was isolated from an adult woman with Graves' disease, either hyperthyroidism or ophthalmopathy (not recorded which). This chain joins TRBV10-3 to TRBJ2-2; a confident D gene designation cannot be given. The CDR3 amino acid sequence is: CAITASTSPGELFF. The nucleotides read TGTGCCATCACCGCATCGACTTCCCCCGGGGAGCTGTTTTTT.